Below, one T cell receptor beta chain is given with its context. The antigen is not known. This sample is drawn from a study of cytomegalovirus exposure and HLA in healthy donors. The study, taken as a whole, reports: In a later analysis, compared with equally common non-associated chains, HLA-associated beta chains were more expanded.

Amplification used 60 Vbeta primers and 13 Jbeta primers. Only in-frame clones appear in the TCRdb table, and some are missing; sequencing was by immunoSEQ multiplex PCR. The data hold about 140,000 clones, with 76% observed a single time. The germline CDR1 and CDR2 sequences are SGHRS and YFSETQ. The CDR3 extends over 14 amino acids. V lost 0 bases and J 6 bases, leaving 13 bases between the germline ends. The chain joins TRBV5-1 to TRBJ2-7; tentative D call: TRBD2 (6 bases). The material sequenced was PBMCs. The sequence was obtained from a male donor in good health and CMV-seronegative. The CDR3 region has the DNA TGCGCCAGCAGCTTGGCCGGGCCGGAGGGCGAGCAGTACTTC. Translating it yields CASSLAGPEGEQYF.